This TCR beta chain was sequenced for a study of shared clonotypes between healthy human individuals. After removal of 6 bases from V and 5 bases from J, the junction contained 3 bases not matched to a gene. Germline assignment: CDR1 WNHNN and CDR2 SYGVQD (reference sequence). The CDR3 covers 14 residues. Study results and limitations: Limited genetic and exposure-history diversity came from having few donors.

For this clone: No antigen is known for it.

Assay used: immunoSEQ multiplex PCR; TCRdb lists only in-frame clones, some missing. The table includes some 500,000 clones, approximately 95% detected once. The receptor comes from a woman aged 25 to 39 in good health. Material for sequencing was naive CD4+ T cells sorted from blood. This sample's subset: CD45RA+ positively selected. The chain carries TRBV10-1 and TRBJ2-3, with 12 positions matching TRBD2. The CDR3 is CASSLGLAGDTQYF. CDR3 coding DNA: TGCGCCAGCAGCCTGGGACTAGCGGGAGATACGCAGTATTTT.